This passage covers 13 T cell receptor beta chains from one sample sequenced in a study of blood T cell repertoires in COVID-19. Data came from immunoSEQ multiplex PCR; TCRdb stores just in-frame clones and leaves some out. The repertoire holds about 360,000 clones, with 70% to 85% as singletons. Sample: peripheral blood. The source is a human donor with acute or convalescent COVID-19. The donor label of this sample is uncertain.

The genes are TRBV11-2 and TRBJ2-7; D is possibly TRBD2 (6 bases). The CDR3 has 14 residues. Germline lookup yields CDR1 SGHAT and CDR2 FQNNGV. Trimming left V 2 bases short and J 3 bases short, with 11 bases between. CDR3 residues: CASSLRGSGYEQYF. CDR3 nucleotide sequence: TGTGCCAGCAGCTTACGGGGGAGCGGCTACGAGCAGTACTTC.

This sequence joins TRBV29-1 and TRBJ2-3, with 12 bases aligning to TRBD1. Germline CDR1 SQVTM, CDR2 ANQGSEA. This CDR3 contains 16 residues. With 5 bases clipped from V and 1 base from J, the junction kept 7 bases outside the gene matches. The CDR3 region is CSVLGTGGAGTDTQYF. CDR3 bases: TGCAGCGTTCTCGGGACAGGGGGCGCGGGCACAGATACGCAGTATTTT.

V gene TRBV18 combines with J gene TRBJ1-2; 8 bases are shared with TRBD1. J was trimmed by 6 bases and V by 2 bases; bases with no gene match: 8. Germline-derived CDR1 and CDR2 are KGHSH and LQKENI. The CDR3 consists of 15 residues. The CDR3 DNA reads TGTGCCAGCTCACCAGGACAGGGAGGTCTCCATGGCTACACCTTC. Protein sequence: CASSPGQGGLHGYTF.

This chain's CDR3 is CASSPAGLAGGDIPYNEQFF. The CDR3 coding sequence is TGCGCCAGCAGTCCAGCCGGACTAGCGGGAGGAGACATTCCCTACAATGAGCAGTTCTTC. This chain joins TRBV10-1 and TRBJ2-1; 14 bases match TRBD2. J lost 2 bases, V lost 5 bases, and 14 bases had no gene match. Germline CDR1 reads WNHNN; CDR2 reads SYGVQD (reference sequence). This CDR3 contains 20 residues.

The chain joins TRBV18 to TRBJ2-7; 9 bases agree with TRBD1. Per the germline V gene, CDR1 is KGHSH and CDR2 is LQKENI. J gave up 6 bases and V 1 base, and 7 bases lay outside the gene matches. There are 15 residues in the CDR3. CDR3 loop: CASSPLGTGHFEQYF. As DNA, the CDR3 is TGTGCCAGCTCACCACTTGGGACAGGGCACTTCGAGCAGTACTTC.

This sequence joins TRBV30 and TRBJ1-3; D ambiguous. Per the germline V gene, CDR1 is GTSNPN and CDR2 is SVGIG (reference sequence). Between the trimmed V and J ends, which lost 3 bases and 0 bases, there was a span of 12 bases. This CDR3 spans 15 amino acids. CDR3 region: CAWRAQQNSGNTIYF. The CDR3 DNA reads TGTGCCTGGAGGGCGCAACAGAACTCTGGAAACACCATATATTTT.

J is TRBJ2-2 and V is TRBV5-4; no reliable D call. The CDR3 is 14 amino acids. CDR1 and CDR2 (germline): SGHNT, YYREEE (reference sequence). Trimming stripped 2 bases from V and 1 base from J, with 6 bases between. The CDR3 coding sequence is TGTGCCAGCAGCTTTCAACAGAACACCGGGGAGCTGTTTTTT. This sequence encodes CASSFQQNTGELFF.

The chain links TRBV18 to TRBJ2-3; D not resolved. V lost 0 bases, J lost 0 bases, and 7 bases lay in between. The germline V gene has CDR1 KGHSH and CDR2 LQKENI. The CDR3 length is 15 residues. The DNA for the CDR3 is TGTGCCAGCTCACCACCCTCTTCTAGCACAGATACGCAGTATTTT. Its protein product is CASSPPSSSTDTQYF. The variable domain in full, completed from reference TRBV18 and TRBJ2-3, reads NAGVMQNPRHLVRRRGQEARLRCSPMKGHSHVYWYRQLPEEGLKFMVYLQKENIIDESGMPKERFSAEFPKEGPSILRIQQVVRGDSAAYFCASSPPSSSTDTQYFGPGTRLTVL.

This chain's CDR3 is CSVTGPRETQYF. The DNA for the CDR3 is TGCAGCGTTACAGGCCCTAGGGAGACCCAGTACTTC. This rearrangement joins TRBV29-1 to TRBJ2-5, with D perhaps matching TRBD1 (5 bases). Germline V gene data show CDR1 as SQVTM and CDR2 as ANQGSEA. V was pared by 5 bases and J by 5 bases, with 12 bases between. The CDR3 totals 12 residues.

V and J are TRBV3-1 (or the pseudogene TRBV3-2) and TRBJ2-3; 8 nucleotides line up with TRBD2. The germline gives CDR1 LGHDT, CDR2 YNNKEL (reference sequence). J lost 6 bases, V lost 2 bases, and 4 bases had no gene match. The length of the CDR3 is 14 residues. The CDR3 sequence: CASSQSSGGDTQYF. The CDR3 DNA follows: TGTGCCAGCAGCCAATCCTCGGGGGGGGATACGCAGTATTTT.

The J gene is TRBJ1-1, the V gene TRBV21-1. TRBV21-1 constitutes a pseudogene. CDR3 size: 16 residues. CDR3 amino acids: CARKGRDHDLNTEAFF. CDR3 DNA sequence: TGTGCCCGCAAAGGGAGGGATCACGACTTGAACACTGAAGCTTTCTTT.

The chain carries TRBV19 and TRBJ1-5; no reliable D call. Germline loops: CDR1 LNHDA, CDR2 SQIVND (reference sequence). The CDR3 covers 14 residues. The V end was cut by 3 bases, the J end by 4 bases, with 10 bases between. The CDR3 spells CASSIRGINQPQHF. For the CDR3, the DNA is TGTGCCAGTAGTATCAGAGGGATTAATCAGCCCCAGCATTTT.

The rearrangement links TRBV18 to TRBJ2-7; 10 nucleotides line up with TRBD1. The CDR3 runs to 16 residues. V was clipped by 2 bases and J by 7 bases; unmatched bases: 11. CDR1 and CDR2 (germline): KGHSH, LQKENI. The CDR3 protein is CASSPTHRDRGGEQYF. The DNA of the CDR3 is TGTGCCAGCTCACCAACCCACCGGGACAGGGGAGGGGAGCAGTACTTC. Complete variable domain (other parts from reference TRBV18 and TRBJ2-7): NAGVMQNPRHLVRRRGQEARLRCSPMKGHSHVYWYRQLPEEGLKFMVYLQKENIIDESGMPKERFSAEFPKEGPSILRIQQVVRGDSAAYFCASSPTHRDRGGEQYFGPGTRLTVT.